What follows describes a single T cell receptor (beta chain). V lost 4 bases to trimming and J lost 2 bases, with 8 bases between them. The length of the CDR3 is 14 residues. Germline CDR1 is SGHNT and CDR2 is YENEEA. These data come from a study of shared clonotypes between healthy human individuals. Each subset's genomic DNA was split evenly across several immunoSEQ plates. TCRdb keeps only in-frame clones here, not all; method: immunoSEQ multiplex PCR. The profile shows roughly 2,500,000 clones, approximately 94% of them singletons. The clonotype originates from a man aged 18 to 30 in good health. Some clones in this sample may be carry-over from other donors' samples. Source material: naive CD4+ T cells from PBMCs. Subset noted: CD45RA+ positively selected. The chain joins TRBV11-3 to TRBJ2-2, with D perhaps matching TRBD1 (6 bases). As DNA, the CDR3 is TGTGCCAGCAGCTCACAGGGAAACACCGGGGAGCTGTTTTTT. It specifies CASSSQGNTGELFF.